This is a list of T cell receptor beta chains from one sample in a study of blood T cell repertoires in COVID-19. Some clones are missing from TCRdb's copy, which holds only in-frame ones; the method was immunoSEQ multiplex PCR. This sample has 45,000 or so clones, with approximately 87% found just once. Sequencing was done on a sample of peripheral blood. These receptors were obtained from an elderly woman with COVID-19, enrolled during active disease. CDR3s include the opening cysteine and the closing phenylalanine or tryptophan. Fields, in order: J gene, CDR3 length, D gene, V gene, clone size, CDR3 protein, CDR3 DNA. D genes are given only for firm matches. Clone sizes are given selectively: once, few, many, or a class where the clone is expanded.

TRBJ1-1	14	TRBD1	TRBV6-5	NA	CASSYLTGGTEAFF	TGTGCCAGCAGTTATCTCACAGGGGGCACTGAAGCTTTCTTT
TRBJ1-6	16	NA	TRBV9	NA	CASSDHRRGYNSPLHF	TGTGCCAGCAGCGACCATCGGAGGGGCTATAATTCACCCCTCCACTTT
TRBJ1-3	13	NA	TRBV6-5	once	CASRTSGGNTIYF	TGTGCCAGCAGGACTTCAGGGGGAAACACCATATATTTT
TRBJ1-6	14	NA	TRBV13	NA	CASSSGRENSPLHF	TGTGCCAGCAGCTCCGGACGGGAAAATTCACCCCTCCACTTT
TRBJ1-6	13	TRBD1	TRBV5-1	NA	CASKGQDNSPLHF	TGCGCCAGCAAGGGACAGGATAATTCACCCCTCCACTTT
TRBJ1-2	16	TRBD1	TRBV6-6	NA	CASSSGTGGRNYGYTF	TGTGCCAGCAGTTCCGGGACAGGGGGCCGGAACTATGGCTACACCTTC
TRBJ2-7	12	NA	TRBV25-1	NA	CASGGSLYEQYF	TGTGCCAGTGGGGGGTCGCTCTACGAGCAGTACTTC
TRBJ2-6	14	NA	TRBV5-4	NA	CASRRVPGANVLTF	TGTGCCAGCAGACGGGTTCCTGGGGCCAACGTCCTGACTTTC
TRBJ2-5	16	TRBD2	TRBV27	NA	CASSLILAGGSETQYF	TGTGCCAGCAGTTTAATCCTAGCGGGAGGGTCAGAGACCCAGTACTTC
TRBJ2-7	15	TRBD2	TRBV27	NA	CASRTGLAGTYEQYF	TGTGCCAGCAGGACCGGGCTAGCGGGGACCTACGAGCAGTACTTC
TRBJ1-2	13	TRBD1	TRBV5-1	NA	CASSLEGQIDYTF	TGCGCCAGCAGCTTGGAGGGACAGATAGATTACACCTTC
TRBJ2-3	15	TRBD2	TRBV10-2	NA	CASSQAGGRGDTQYF	TGCGCCAGCAGCCAAGCGGGGGGGCGAGGAGATACGCAGTATTTT
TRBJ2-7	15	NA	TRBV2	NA	CASSEDTDRLYEQYF	TGTGCCAGCAGTGAAGACACGGATCGACTATACGAGCAGTACTTC
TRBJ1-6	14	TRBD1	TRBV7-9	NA	CASSHDRDNSPLHF	TGTGCCAGCAGCCACGACAGGGATAATTCACCCCTCCACTTT
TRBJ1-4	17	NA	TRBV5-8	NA	CASSLGQGVLSNEKLFF	TGTGCCAGCAGCTTGGGGCAGGGTGTTTTGTCTAATGAAAAACTGTTTTTT
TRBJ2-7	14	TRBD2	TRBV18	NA	CASSAPGLGAEQYF	TGTGCCAGCTCAGCACCGGGACTAGGGGCCGAGCAGTACTTC
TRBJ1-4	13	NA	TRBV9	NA	CASSAPLNEKLFF	TGTGCCAGCAGCGCCCCCTTAAATGAAAAACTGTTTTTT
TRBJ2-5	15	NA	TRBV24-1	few	CATSDPRGQQETQYF	TGTGCCACCAGTGATCCCAGGGGCCAGCAAGAGACCCAGTACTTC
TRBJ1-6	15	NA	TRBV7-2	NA	CASTPQGQLGSPLHF	TGTGCCAGCACCCCCCAGGGGCAGTTAGGTTCACCCCTCCACTTT
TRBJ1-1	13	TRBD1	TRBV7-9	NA	CASSLAQGVEAFF	TGTGCCAGCAGCTTAGCACAGGGGGTTGAAGCTTTCTTT
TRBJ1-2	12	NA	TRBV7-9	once	CASSLEGYGYTF	TGTGCCAGCAGCTTAGAGGGGTATGGCTACACCTTC
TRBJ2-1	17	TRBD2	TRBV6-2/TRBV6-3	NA	CASSDSTSGSSYNEQFF	TGTGCCAGCAGCGACTCAACTAGCGGGAGCTCCTACAATGAGCAGTTCTTC
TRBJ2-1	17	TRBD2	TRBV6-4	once	CASSGLASGRRFREQFF	TGTGCCAGCAGCGGACTAGCTAGCGGGAGAAGGTTCCGTGAGCAGTTCTTC
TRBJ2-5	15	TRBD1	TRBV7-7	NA	CASSRNRGLGETQYF	TGTGCTAGCAGCCGTAACAGGGGGTTGGGGGAGACCCAGTACTTC
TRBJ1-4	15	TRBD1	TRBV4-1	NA	CASSPTGTGNEKLFF	TGCGCCAGCAGCCCTACCGGGACAGGGAATGAAAAACTGTTTTTT
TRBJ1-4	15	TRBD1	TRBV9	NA	CASSVAGRGPEKLFF	TGTGCCAGCAGCGTAGCCGGGAGGGGGCCGGAAAAACTGTTTTTT
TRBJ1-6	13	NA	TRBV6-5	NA	CASSYEGGSPLHF	TGTGCCAGCAGTTACGAGGGTGGTTCACCCCTCCACTTT
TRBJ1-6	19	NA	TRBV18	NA	CASSPRLQEGPINFSPLHF	TGTGCCAGCTCACCAAGGTTGCAGGAGGGACCTATAAATTTTTCACCCCTCCACTTT
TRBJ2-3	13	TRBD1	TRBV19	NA	CASMGTGGNTQYF	TGTGCCAGTATGGGGACAGGGGGCAATACGCAGTATTTT
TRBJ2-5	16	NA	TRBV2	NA	CASILLRDSPVETQYF	TGTGCCAGCATCCTCCTCCGGGACTCCCCTGTGGAGACCCAGTACTTC
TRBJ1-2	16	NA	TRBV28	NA	CASSFQLIGSTNGYTF	TGTGCCAGCAGTTTTCAATTGATCGGGTCCACCAACGGCTACACCTTC
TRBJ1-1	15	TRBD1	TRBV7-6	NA	CASSRLDRANTEAFF	TGTGCCAGCAGCCGCTTAGACAGGGCCAACACTGAAGCTTTCTTT
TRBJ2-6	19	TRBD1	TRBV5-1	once	CASSSRRQGVNSGANVLTF	TGCGCCAGCAGCTCCAGGCGACAGGGCGTTAACTCTGGGGCCAACGTCCTGACTTTC
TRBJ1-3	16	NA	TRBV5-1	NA	CASSADSSASGNTIYF	TGCGCCAGCAGCGCGGACAGTTCGGCGTCTGGAAACACCATATATTTT
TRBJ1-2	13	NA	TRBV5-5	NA	CASSSGSPYGYTF	TGTGCCAGCAGCTCCGGGTCCCCCTATGGCTACACCTTC
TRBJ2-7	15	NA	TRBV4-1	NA	CASSEEWGQYYEQYF	TGCGCCAGCAGTGAAGAATGGGGGCAGTACTACGAGCAGTACTTC
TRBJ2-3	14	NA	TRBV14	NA	CASSRQAGVDTQYF	TGTGCCAGCAGCAGACAGGCAGGGGTTGATACGCAGTATTTT